Below, 13 T cell receptor beta chains from the same sample are listed, as sequenced in a study of regulatory T cells in long-lasting Graves disease. Time point noted: newly diagnosed GD, antithyroid drugs for less than 3 months. Scientists built the TCR library using RNA that was extracted from PBMCs. Both iRepertoire HTBI primers and Arm-PCR of CDR3 regions were used to build the TCR beta libraries. One entry per CDR3 protein results from TCRdb running MiXCR on the multiplex PCR reads. Here the sample spans about 620,000 distinct CDR3 sequences, roughly 16% being singletons. These data were also filed under a second study, of T cells in Graves' hyperthyroidism and ophthalmopathy.

Sequencing used peripheral blood mononuclear cells (PBMCs), obtained at new diagnosis, from a patient treated with antithyroid drugs. The source of these receptors is a woman aged 25 to 39 with Graves disease.

The chain carries TRBV9 and TRBJ1-2; D might be TRBD1 (5 bases). The CDR3 has 15 amino acids. V was pared by 6 bases and J by 3 bases, with 18 bases between. Germline CDR1 reads SGDLS; CDR2 reads YYNGEE. The CDR3 bases are TGTGCCAGCACCCGCTCGATGGGGGAAGACTATGGCTACACCTTC. The encoded protein is CASTRSMGEDYGYTF. Using reference TRBV9 and TRBJ1-2 for the parts outside the CDR3, the full variable domain is DSGVTQTPKHLITATGQRVTLRCSPRSGDLSVYWYQQSLDQGLQFLIQYYNGEERAKGNILERFSAQQFPDLHSELNLSSLELGDSALYFCASTRSMGEDYGYTFGSGTRLTVV.

Ten or more counts support this clonotype. V and J are TRBV12-3 or TRBV12-4 and TRBJ1-3, with D possibly TRBD1 on 5 matching bases. Trimming shortened V by 3 bases and J by 4 bases, and 10 bases separated the two germline ends. The CDR3 runs to 14 residues. The CDR3 loop reads CASSFLQVGNTIYF. The CDR3, as DNA: TGTGCCAGCAGTTTTTTACAGGTCGGAAACACCATATATTTT.

This clonotype was seen at least ten times. This chain uses TRBV7-9 with TRBJ2-1, with 10 bases lining up with TRBD2. The V gene end was trimmed by 4 bases and the J gene end by 4 bases; junction bases not matched to a gene: 4. Per germline, CDR1 SEHNR and CDR2 FQNEAQ (reference sequence). The CDR3 spans 15 residues. The CDR3 coding sequence is TGTGCCAGCAGCTCCGTACTAGCGGGATACAATGAGCAGTTCTTC. Translated: CASSSVLAGYNEQFF.

The genes are TRBV19 and TRBJ1-3; maybe TRBD1 (6 bases). CDR1 is LNHDA, CDR2 SQIVND, per germline (reference sequence). This CDR3 has 15 residues. V was pared by 3 bases and J by 0 bases, with 9 bases between. CDR3 loop: CASSIGTTSGNTIYF. The CDR3 DNA is TGTGCCAGTAGTATCGGGACAACCTCTGGAAACACCATATATTTT.

This clonotype was detected many times. This chain uses TRBV28 with TRBJ2-7, with D perhaps TRBD2 (6 bases). This CDR3 contains 14 residues. The V end was cut by 3 bases, the J end by 2 bases, with 11 bases between. Looked up from germline, CDR1 is MDHEN and CDR2 is SYDVKM. The CDR3 reads CASSFPAGTYEQYF. CDR3 DNA sequence: TGTGCCAGCAGTTTCCCAGCGGGCACCTACGAGCAGTACTTC.

This clonotype was recorded many times. The chain employs TRBV2 and TRBJ2-1; either TRBD1 or TRBD2 may supply D (5 bases each). The V gene lost 2 bases and the J gene lost 6 bases, with 14 bases spanning the gap. CDR3 size: 15 residues. Germline CDR1 and CDR2: SNHLY and FYNNEI. CDR3 protein: CASSEMGVGPNEQFF. The CDR3, as DNA: TGTGCCAGCAGTGAAATGGGGGTGGGGCCCAATGAGCAGTTCTTC.

This clonotype was seen more than once but under ten times. The chain uses TRBV7-6 and TRBJ2-7; 16 bases match TRBD2. Germline loops: CDR1 SGHVS, CDR2 FNYEAQ. The CDR3 has 17 residues. The junction had 8 bases not matched to a gene; V was cut back by 3 bases and J by 6 bases. CDR3 nucleotides: TGTGCCAGCAGCTTGGGACTAGCGGGAGGGCCTCTAGGCGAGCAGTACTTC. It encodes CASSLGLAGGPLGEQYF.

This clonotype was seen a few times. The rearrangement uses TRBV6-1 and TRBJ2-7, with a weak D call TRBD1 (6 bases). The germline V gene has CDR1 MNHNS and CDR2 SASEGT. The V and J ends lost 0 bases and 6 bases respectively, with 12 bases between them. This CDR3 is 14 amino acids long. CDR3 sequence (DNA): TGTGCCAGCAGTGAAGCGCGGGTAGGGGGCGAGCAGTACTTC. It translates to CASSEARVGGEQYF.

This clonotype was detected ten times or more. The CDR3 loop reads CASSLSRQEQYF. DNA for the CDR3: TGCGCCAGCAGCTTGTCCCGGCAGGAGCAGTACTTC. This chain connects TRBV5-1 to TRBJ2-7; D is unclear. V was shortened by 1 base and J by 7 bases, with 9 bases between the two germline ends. This CDR3 is 12 amino acids long. CDR1 is SGHRS and CDR2 is YFSETQ in the germline V gene.

Ten or more counts support this clonotype. The rearrangement links TRBV28 to TRBJ1-1; tentatively, D is TRBD1 (6 bases). The CDR3 runs to 14 residues. CDR1 and CDR2 (germline): MDHEN, SYDVKM. Trimming removed 6 bases at V and 5 bases at J, with 16 bases between. CDR3 sequence (DNA): TGTGCCAGCAGCTTCTCAGGGGTCGAGACTGAAGCTTTCTTT. This codes for CASSFSGVETEAFF.

This clonotype turned up a few times. This chain links TRBV24-1 with TRBJ1-4; D might be TRBD1 (5 bases). Germline-derived CDR1 and CDR2 are KGHDR and SFDVKD. This CDR3 has 14 residues. V was pared by 4 bases and J by 10 bases, with 15 bases between. CDR3 sequence: CATSEGGRTGKLFF. CDR3 bases: TGTGCCACCAGTGAAGGAGGGAGAACAGGAAAACTGTTTTTT.

The J gene is TRBJ1-2, the V gene TRBV27; D uncertain. The CDR3 loop spans 14 amino acids. V lost 5 bases to trimming and J lost 6 bases, with 16 bases between them. Germline lookup yields CDR1 MNHEY and CDR2 SMNVEV (reference sequence). CDR3 sequence: CASSRLDVHDGYTF. In DNA, the CDR3 is TGTGCCAGCAGTCGCCTGGACGTACATGATGGCTACACCTTC.

This clonotype was observed a few times. The J gene is TRBJ1-5, the V gene TRBV7-9; D is ambiguous. The CDR3 extends over 13 amino acids. Germline lookup yields CDR1 SEHNR and CDR2 FQNEAQ (reference sequence). The V gene lost 1 base and the J gene lost 9 bases, with 10 bases spanning the gap. The CDR3, as DNA: TGTGCCAGCAGCTTAGAGGATTCGGGGCCCCAGCATTTT. Translating it yields CASSLEDSGPQHF.